This is a list of T cell receptor beta chains from one sample in a study of neoadjuvant anti-PD-1 for oral cavity cancer. The method was immunoSEQ multiplex PCR; TCRdb's version includes in-frame clones alone and lacks a portion of them. Seen here are 55,000 to 80,000 clones, about 86% observed once, and the top ten hold around 3%. The specimen comprised PBMCs, sampled after nivolumab (anti-PD-1) treatment. All receptors derive from a person aged 35-79 years with oral cavity squamous cell carcinoma. CDR3s include the opening cysteine and the closing phenylalanine or tryptophan.

TRBJ1-1	13	TRBV29-1	CSVAGVTGGEAFF
TRBJ2-1	15	TRBV4-1	CASSQDDGSRNEQFF
TRBJ2-6	19	TRBV5-1	CASSSAGQRTNSGANVLTF
TRBJ1-2	14	TRBV9	CASSVAGGSYGYTF
TRBJ1-1	13	TRBV11-3	CASSLEVRTEAFF
TRBJ1-4	15	TRBV5-4	CASSRNRGPNEKLFF
TRBJ1-1	15	TRBV6-5	CASSYAGAPNTEAFF
TRBJ2-7	15	TRBV19	CASSTDRTVSYEQYF
TRBJ1-5	13	TRBV15	CATSREPNQPQHF
TRBJ1-2	12	TRBV9	CASKGGGYGYTF
TRBJ1-6	14	TRBV5-1	CASSLGGQNSPLHF
TRBJ2-6	16	TRBV4-2	CASSQEVVAGANVLTF
TRBJ1-5	13	TRBV15	CATNAGGNQPQHF
TRBJ1-2	13	TRBV29-1	CSVGTGALYGYTF
TRBJ1-3	15	TRBV7-9	CASAGDRVSGNTIYF
TRBJ1-1	12	TRBV9	CASSVGGPAAFF
TRBJ1-2	19	TRBV27	CASSLGGAGQGPNNYGYTF
TRBJ1-5	15	TRBV9	CASSYGGGPNQPQHF